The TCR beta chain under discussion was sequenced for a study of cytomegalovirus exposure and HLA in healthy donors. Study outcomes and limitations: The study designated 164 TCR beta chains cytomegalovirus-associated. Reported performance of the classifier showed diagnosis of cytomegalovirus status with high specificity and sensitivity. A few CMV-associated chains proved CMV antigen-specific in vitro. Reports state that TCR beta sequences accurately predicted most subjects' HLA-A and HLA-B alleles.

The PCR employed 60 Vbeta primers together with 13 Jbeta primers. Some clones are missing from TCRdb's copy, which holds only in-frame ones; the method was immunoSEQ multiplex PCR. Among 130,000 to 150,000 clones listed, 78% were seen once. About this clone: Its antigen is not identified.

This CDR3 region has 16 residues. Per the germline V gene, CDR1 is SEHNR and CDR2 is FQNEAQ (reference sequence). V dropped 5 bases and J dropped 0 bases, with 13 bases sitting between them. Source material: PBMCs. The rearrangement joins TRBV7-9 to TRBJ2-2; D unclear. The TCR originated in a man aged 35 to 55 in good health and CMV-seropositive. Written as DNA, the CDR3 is TGTGCCAGCAGCCCTCCGTACAGTTCGAACACCGGGGAGCTGTTTTTT. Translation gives CASSPPYSSNTGELFF.